This T cell receptor (beta chain) emerged from a study of cytomegalovirus exposure and HLA in healthy donors (dated by TCRdb to 2016 to 2017). Study-level background: In an earlier analysis of approximately 500 of the donors, 250 to 300 Gb of sequence data and 120 million or so unique TCR beta sequences from about 179 million T cells were reported. An early release that covered about 600 HLA-typed donors contained about 300 gigabases of sequencing data and around 85 million unique TCR sequences. Of the 350 to 450 genotyped donors, approximately 82% fell in the genetic ancestry cluster associated with self-reported Caucasian donors. The aim of the study was to test whether cataloging public T cell receptors could identify signatures of past pathogen exposure. The study used immunosequencing to profile the T cell repertoires of 666 subjects and linked those repertoires to cytomegalovirus serostatus. In addition to the first cohort of 500 to 850 subjects, a separate validation cohort of 120 different subjects was used. To predict cytomegalovirus infection status, the study brought together high-throughput TCR immunosequencing, statistical association of individual TCRs with disease status, and machine learning. A later analysis re-examined previously published TCR beta repertoires from more than 650 donors and added high-resolution HLA genotyping to investigate patterns of TCR occurrence. Rather than drawing on any new phenotypic data, the later analysis identified candidate immune exposures from TCR beta sequences and the way those sequences occurred across donors. In an earlier analysis of 500 to 650 of the donors, high-throughput TCR beta sequencing was used to judge whether each TCR beta V gene segment behaved as functional or pseudogenic. Donor age, sex, ethnicity and CMV serostatus were compiled together with the repertoire data. In a later genetic analysis, genome-wide SNP genotypes for 398 of the 666 donors were used, and that subset was treated as a discovery cohort. Every repertoire in the discovery cohort had been generated on one and the same sequencing platform. Both class I and class II loci were covered by HLA typing, at four-digit resolution. Typing coverage differed by locus: A, B, C, DRB1 and DQB1 were typed in roughly 629-640 donors, DQA1 in 500 to 550, DPA1 in 600 to 610, and DPB1 in 450 to 480. Because of strong linkage in the cohort, 4 to 6 DR-DQ haplotypes were treated as single units for association and clustering. Among around 400 genotyped donors of the cohort, an average of approximately 240,000 unique TCR beta nucleotide sequences was sequenced per donor, of which about 19% were non-productive.

The method behind the library was the immunoSEQ multiplex PCR assay. A mixture of 60 forward primers for TCR Vbeta segments and 13 reverse primers for TCR Jbeta segments was used in the multiplex PCR. A multiplex PCR assay on genomic DNA amplified the CDR3 region of rearranged TCR beta genes. Amplified TCR beta libraries were sequenced as 87-base-pair reads on the Illumina HiSeq System. The original pipeline was this. A later analysis tallied 75 million to 95 million unique TCR beta chains across the 610 or so repertoires, and approximately 12 million of those chains were shared by two or more donors. Raw reads were error-corrected and collapsed into unique sequences by a nearest-neighbor algorithm in which closely related sequences were merged to remove PCR and sequencing errors. To assign V, D and J gene segments, CDR3 sequences were aligned to IMGT reference sequences. For a sequence to be retained, at least a six-nucleotide match to both a V gene segment and a J gene segment was required. Rearrangements were classified as productive when the CDR3 lacked stop codons and remained in frame with V and J, and all other rearrangements were classified as non-productive. Following IMGT convention, CDR3 was defined as the stretch from the second conserved V-encoded cysteine to the conserved J-encoded phenylalanine. The earlier analysis of 587 of the donors excluded sequences that lacked an unambiguous match to a single V gene segment. In an earlier analysis of some 590 of the donors, a V segment was called functional when productive rearrangements were above 56.7%, and segregating when the standard deviation between donors exceeded 5%. A statistical classification framework was developed to diagnose cytomegalovirus status using the catalog of TCR beta chain sequences. V and J gene assignment, in a later analysis, came from comparing TCR nucleotide sequences with IMGT/GENE-DB human TR gene sequences. The TCRdist pipeline was used in a later analysis to assign CDR3 sequences and most-parsimonious VDJ recombination scenarios. A later analysis defined each TCR beta chain by its CDR3 amino acid sequence plus V-gene family, and excluded reads lacking a unique V-gene family. A later analysis removed roughly 590 highly shared, low-generation-probability nucleotide sequences to deal with suspected cross-contamination and a sequencing artifact. In a later analysis, a clonal expansion index was calculated for each public chain from normalized within-repertoire ranks of inferred template counts. Generation probabilities in a later analysis came from a VDJ recombination model fitted to out-of-frame rearrangements, and those results were checked against IGoR. A later analysis scored TCR-TCR, TCR-HLA and TCR-CMV co-occurrence with hypergeometric tests, applying a repertoire-size bias correction to TCR pairs. To estimate false discovery rates, a later analysis permuted the HLA or CMV assignments 20 times. In a later analysis, co-occurring TCRs were grouped using DBSCAN, with TCRdist sequence similarity added in when clustering inside HLA-allele-positive subsets. Repertoires with fewer than 30,000 or more than 120,000 public chains were left out of co-occurrence clustering, as were five repertoires with anomalous nucleotide sharing. TCRdb provides this immuneACCESS table in a form limited to in-frame rearrangements. Some clones are lacking; in checked studies, under half of them reflect an unresolved V gene, and why the rest are absent is not known. That table is the source of V, J and clone size, and D and trimming were worked out from the DNA. The sample table shows approximately 130,000 clones, and roughly four fifths are seen once. The ten largest account for approximately 1.7% of the sample.

Results and caveats for the whole study, not just this receptor: In a later analysis, several top co-occurrence clusters were reported to appear linked to parvovirus B19, influenza, CMV and Epstein-Barr virus. A further reported finding was that TCR beta sequences accurately predicted the HLA-A and HLA-B alleles for most subjects in the first cohort. A few of the identified cytomegalovirus-associated TCR beta chains were confirmed in vitro to be specific for cytomegalovirus antigens. The 87-base-pair reads could not distinguish some IMGT-functional V segments, including TRBV6-2 and TRBV6-3, so those segments were excluded. A total of about 180 TCR beta chains were listed by the study as associated with cytomegalovirus. HLA typing was unavailable for some donors at each locus, so association tests used only the typed subset. In an earlier analysis of some 500 of the donors, most TCR beta V segments appeared in productive rearrangements about 90% or about 30% of the time, broadly matching IMGT annotations. Strong co-occurrence of HLA alleles, especially DR and DQ, made assigning TCR associations to individual alleles difficult. A cluster of highly shared sequence variants was judged likely to be a technical artifact of the sequencing pipeline. This cohort had only TCR beta chains sequenced, and the lack of alpha or paired-chain data limited which features could be detected. Correlated functional status among segregating V segments might reflect linkage disequilibrium, but an unknown experimental factor could not be ruled out. Specific HLA alleles were associated with 15,000 to 20,000 TCR beta sequences at a false discovery rate of 0.05 in a later analysis. According to a later genetic analysis, donors in an Asian-associated ancestry cluster had fewer N-insertions in productive TCRs than the approximately 710-donor mean. Presence/absence analyses assumed roughly uniform sequencing depth across donors, an assumption that may not hold. Cytomegalovirus status was reported to be diagnosed by the classifier with high specificity and sensitivity in both the original and validation cohorts. In a later analysis, TCR association rates were found to vary across HLA loci, with the most associated TCRs seen for DRB1 alleles and the fewest for HLA-C alleles. For the cohort, immune exposure information was limited to CMV serostatus. The authors suggested that the approach could potentially be generalized to other disease states and immunological phenotypes. Because counts were too low, some 17 rarely observed V segments, including chromosome 9 orphons, were excluded from the earlier analysis of 587 of the donors. Most TCR sequences were seen in very few donors, while some public TCRs were found in many individuals. A later analysis found that HLA-associated TCR beta chains were more clonally expanded and had lower generation probabilities than equally common non-associated chains. According to a later analysis, most CMV-associated TCR beta chains appeared to be HLA-restricted, and the HLA associations seemed to be driven largely by CMV exposure. In a later genetic analysis, a missense DCLRE1C variant was associated with V-gene and J-gene trimming of TCR beta chains, and the association was replicated in an independent cohort.

Trimming takes 5 bases off V and 1 base off J; junction bases not matched to a gene: 10. From cysteine to phenylalanine, the CDR3 is 16 amino acids long. Only the CDR3 part of the read is kept: 48 bases, read in frame from the first base. Looking up the germline V gene yields CDR1 SGHVS and CDR2 FNYEAQ. This clone has just a few counts. This receptor's antigen is unknown. The record has no base qualities; no much larger clone is one base away. The cohort was made up of approximately 700 healthy bone marrow donors. At the time of sampling, every cohort member was nominally healthy, though immune exposures that went unrecorded were likely present. The donor tested CMV seronegative and was one of the 352 seronegative cohort members. A peripheral blood sample was collected from each donor, and TCR beta sequencing was performed on peripheral blood mononuclear cells. The Qiagen DNeasy Blood Extraction Kit was used to extract genomic DNA from the blood cell samples.

The rearrangement joined TRBV7-6 to TRBJ1-1; 7 bases in the middle match TRBD1. The sample taken for sequencing was PBMCs. The TCR was taken from a woman aged 45-59 years in good health and CMV-seronegative. CDR3 loop: CASSHGRQGENTEAFF. The DNA sequence follows: TGTGCCAGCAGCCATGGAAGACAGGGAGAGAACACTGAAGCTTTCTTT.